This TCR beta chain was identified in a study of T cells in pancreatic ductal adenocarcinoma. Study-level points and caveats: Unique clonotypes were roughly 8-fold more numerous in blood than in tumor.

As to this clone: Its antigen is not identified.

The data were produced by immunoSEQ multiplex PCR, yet TCRdb's version contains in-frame clones alone and is incomplete. The data contain around 15,000 clones, about 90% of them singletons. The selected patients with pancreatic ductal adenocarcinoma had surgery but no neoadjuvant therapy. The J segment lost 3 bases and the V segment lost 7 bases, leaving 6 bases of the junction unmatched. CDR1 SNHLY and CDR2 FYNNEI come from the germline V gene. The CDR3 has 15 amino acids. The TCR comes from a human donor with pancreatic ductal adenocarcinoma. The chain is built from TRBV2 and TRBJ1-5; 10 nucleotides agree with TRBD1. The sequencing sample was made of PBMCs. The CDR3, as DNA: TGTGCCAGCAACCAGGACAGGGGGTACAATCAGCCCCAGCATTTT. Translated, it gives CASNQDRGYNQPQHF.